This T cell receptor (beta chain) is from a study of cytomegalovirus exposure and HLA in healthy donors. The protocol was immunoSEQ multiplex PCR, while the TCRdb copy is restricted to in-frame clones and leaves out a portion. The table lists tens of thousands of clones, around 90% of them singletons, with 3% to 4% in the top ten. V lost 7 bases, J lost 5 bases, and 14 bases lay in between. The CDR3 spans 13 residues. The germline V gene encodes CDR1 MNHEY and CDR2 SVGAGI. The V gene is TRBV6-5, the J gene TRBJ1-1, with no clear D. This clonotype was sampled from a young woman in good health and CMV-seropositive. Specimen: PBMCs. The CDR3 loop is CASMMGGQTEAFF. CDR3 coding DNA: TGTGCCAGCATGATGGGAGGTCAGACTGAAGCTTTCTTT.